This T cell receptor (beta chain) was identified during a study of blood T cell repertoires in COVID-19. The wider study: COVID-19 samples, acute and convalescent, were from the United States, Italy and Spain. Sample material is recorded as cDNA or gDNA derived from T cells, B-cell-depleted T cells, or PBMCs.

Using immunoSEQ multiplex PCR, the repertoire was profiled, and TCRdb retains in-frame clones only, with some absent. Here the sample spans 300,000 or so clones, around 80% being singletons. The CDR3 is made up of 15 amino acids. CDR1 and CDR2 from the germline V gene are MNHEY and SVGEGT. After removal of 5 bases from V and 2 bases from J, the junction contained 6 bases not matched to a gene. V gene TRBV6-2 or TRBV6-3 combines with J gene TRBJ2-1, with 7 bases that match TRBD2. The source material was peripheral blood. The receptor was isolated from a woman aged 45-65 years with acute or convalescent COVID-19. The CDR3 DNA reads TGTGCCAGCAGTCGCTCTAGCGGTCCCTACAATGAGCAGTTCTTC. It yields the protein CASSRSSGPYNEQFF.